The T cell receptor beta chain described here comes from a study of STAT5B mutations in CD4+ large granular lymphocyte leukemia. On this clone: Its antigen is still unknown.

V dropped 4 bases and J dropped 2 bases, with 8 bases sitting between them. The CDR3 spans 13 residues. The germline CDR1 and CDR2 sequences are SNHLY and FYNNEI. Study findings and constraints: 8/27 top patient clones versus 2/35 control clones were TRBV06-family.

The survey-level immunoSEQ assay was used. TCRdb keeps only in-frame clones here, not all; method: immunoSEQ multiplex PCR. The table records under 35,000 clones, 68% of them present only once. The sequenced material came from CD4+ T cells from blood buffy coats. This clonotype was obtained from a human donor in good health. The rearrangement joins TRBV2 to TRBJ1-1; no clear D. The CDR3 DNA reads TGTGCCAGCAGTGGGCAGATAAACACTGAAGCTTTCTTT. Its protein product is CASSGQINTEAFF.